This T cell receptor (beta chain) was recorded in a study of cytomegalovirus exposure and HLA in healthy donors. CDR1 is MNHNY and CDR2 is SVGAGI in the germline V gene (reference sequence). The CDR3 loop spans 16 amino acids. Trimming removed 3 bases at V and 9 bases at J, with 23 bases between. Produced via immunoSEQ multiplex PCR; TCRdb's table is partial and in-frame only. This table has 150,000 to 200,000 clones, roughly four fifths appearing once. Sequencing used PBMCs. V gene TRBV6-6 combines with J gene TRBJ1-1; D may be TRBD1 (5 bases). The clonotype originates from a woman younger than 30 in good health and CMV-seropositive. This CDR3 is CASSYPDRAVPRQAFF. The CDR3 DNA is TGTGCCAGCAGTTATCCCGACAGAGCAGTTCCACGGCAAGCTTTCTTT.